These T cell receptor beta chains were read from a single sample in a study of blood T cells in healthy people across ages. A single record per CDR3 protein comes from TCRdb applying MiXCR to the 5' RACE reads. In the table there are hundreds of thousands of distinct CDR3 sequences, about half of which are singletons. Source material: blood. Receptor source: a man older than 75 in good health. Both conserved end residues are part of each CDR3. D genes are given only for firm matches. Part of the rows lack a size; the others show once, few, many or a class for expanded clones.

d_call	clone_size	cdr3_length	v_call	j_call	cdr3_aa	cdr3_nt
-	many	11	TRBV29-1	TRBJ2-7	CSVQAAGEQYF	TGCAGCGTTCAAGCGGCGGGCGAGCAGTACTTC
-	few	14	TRBV18	TRBJ2-7	CASSPSLGGGEQYF	TGTGCCAGCTCACCAAGTCTCGGGGGCGGCGAGCAGTACTTC
-	many	11	TRBV29-1	TRBJ2-1	CSVGNDNEQFF	TGCAGCGTCGGGAACGACAATGAGCAGTTCTTC
-	-	15	TRBV7-2	TRBJ2-1	CASSLLRRGFGEQFF	TGTGCCAGCAGCTTATTGCGTAGGGGTTTCGGTGAGCAGTTCTTC
-	-	15	TRBV5-1	TRBJ2-7	CASSLGRGGGYEQYF	TGCGCCAGCAGCTTGGGGCGCGGCGGAGGCTACGAGCAGTACTTC
-	-	16	TRBV11-2	TRBJ2-4	CASSLEAWTVPKGQYF	TGTGCCAGCAGCTTAGAGGCCTGGACAGTGCCAAAGGGGCAGTACTTC
-	-	16	TRBV14	TRBJ2-1	CASSHLNSLLYNEQFF	TGTGCCAGCAGCCATCTTAACAGTTTATTGTACAATGAGCAGTTCTTC
-	-	17	TRBV27	TRBJ2-6	CATKSYSKSSGANVLTF	TGTGCCACCAAATCCTACTCTAAAAGCTCTGGGGCCAACGTCCTGACTTTC
TRBD2	-	14	TRBV2	TRBJ2-3	CASSGAGGADTQYF	TGTGCCAGCAGTGGGGCGGGAGGGGCAGATACGCAGTATTTT
TRBD2	-	18	TRBV6-1	TRBJ2-2	CASSDGTSGGPGTGELFF	TGTGCCAGCAGTGACGGAACTAGCGGGGGCCCCGGCACCGGGGAGCTGTTTTTT
-	-	15	TRBV12-3/TRBV12-4	TRBJ2-1	CASSLAGAANNEQFF	TGTGCCAGCAGTTTAGCTGGGGCGGCGAACAATGAGCAGTTCTTC
-	many	12	TRBV29-1	TRBJ1-2	CSVEARLYGYTF	TGCAGCGTTGAAGCACGGCTATATGGCTACACCTTC
TRBD1	few	15	TRBV12-3/TRBV12-4	TRBJ2-5	CASSLDGTGLETQYF	TGTGCCAGCAGTTTAGACGGGACAGGGTTGGAGACCCAGTACTTC
TRBD2	-	15	TRBV24-1	TRBJ2-3	CATSDAGEPTDTQYF	TGTGCCACCAGTGATGCGGGAGAGCCCACAGATACGCAGTATTTT
TRBD1	-	16	TRBV14	TRBJ1-1	CASSPGGQGAHTEAFF	TGTGCCAGCAGCCCCGGGGGACAGGGGGCTCACACTGAAGCTTTCTTT
-	-	13	TRBV11-2	TRBJ2-5	CASSLARVETQYF	TGTGCCAGCAGCTTAGCCAGGGTCGAGACCCAGTACTTC
-	many	14	TRBV7-2	TRBJ2-3	CASSYGQITDTQYF	TGTGCCAGCAGCTACGGACAAATCACAGATACGCAGTATTTT
-	-	12	TRBV6-6	TRBJ2-1	CASGRPYNEQFF	TGTGCCAGCGGGAGGCCCTACAATGAGCAGTTCTTC
-	once	15	TRBV5-1	TRBJ2-2	CASSLAATRTGELFF	TGCGCCAGCAGCTTGGCCGCTACGCGAACCGGGGAGCTGTTTTTT
-	few	17	TRBV28	TRBJ2-6	CASRGHGQYSVANVLTF	TGTGCCAGCAGGGGACATGGGCAGTACTCTGTTGCCAACGTCCTGACTTTC
-	once	12	TRBV7-2	TRBJ1-1	CASSSYNTEAFF	TGTGCCAGCAGCTCGTACAACACTGAAGCTTTCTTT
-	few	13	TRBV4-3	TRBJ2-5	CASSRIRGETQYF	TGCGCCAGCAGCCGCATCCGGGGGGAGACCCAGTACTTC
TRBD1	many	18	TRBV4-2	TRBJ2-3	CASSQAVAGGLYTDTQYF	TGTGCCAGCAGCCAAGCGGTTGCAGGGGGCCTATACACAGATACGCAGTATTTT
TRBD1	-	15	TRBV6-5	TRBJ2-7	CASRITGTGSYEQYF	TGTGCCAGCAGAATCACCGGGACAGGCTCCTACGAGCAGTACTTC
-	-	14	TRBV20-1	TRBJ2-6	CSARRQTGANVLTF	TGCAGTGCTAGAAGACAGACTGGGGCCAACGTCCTGACTTTC
-	-	13	TRBV28	TRBJ1-1	CASSFADRTEAFF	TGTGCCAGCAGTTTTGCCGATCGCACTGAAGCTTTCTTT
-	-	14	TRBV5-1	TRBJ2-5	CASSVEAEQETQYF	TGCGCCAGCAGCGTGGAGGCAGAACAAGAGACCCAGTACTTC
TRBD1	few	14	TRBV5-6	TRBJ2-5	CASSRDRELQTQYF	TGTGCCAGCAGTAGGGACAGGGAGTTACAGACCCAGTACTTC
-	-	13	TRBV20-1	TRBJ2-3	CSAFAEGTDTQYF	TGCAGTGCTTTTGCGGAGGGCACAGATACGCAGTATTTT
-	-	14	TRBV28	TRBJ1-2	CASSPLSRTEGYTF	TGTGCCAGCAGTCCCCTGAGTCGGACAGAAGGCTACACCTTC
-	-	13	TRBV20-1	TRBJ2-1	CSAQRAPYDEQFF	TGCAGTGCTCAGCGGGCGCCCTACGATGAGCAGTTCTTC
-	-	15	TRBV29-1	TRBJ2-3	CSVSTPEGNTDTQYF	TGCAGCGTTTCGACACCCGAGGGGAACACAGATACGCAGTATTTT
-	-	12	TRBV5-1	TRBJ2-4	CANSSDRYIQYF	TGCGCCAACAGTTCGGACAGATACATTCAGTACTTC
-	many	14	TRBV27	TRBJ2-1	CASTSSTGYNEQFF	TGTGCCAGCACCTCCTCTACCGGGTACAATGAGCAGTTCTTC
TRBD2	-	15	TRBV29-1	TRBJ2-7	CSVEVAGGRDYEQYF	TGCAGCGTTGAGGTCGCGGGAGGACGAGATTACGAGCAGTACTTC
-	few	16	TRBV5-1	TRBJ2-7	CASSLALSYPSYEQYF	TGCGCCAGCAGCTTGGCCTTGAGCTACCCCTCCTACGAGCAGTACTTC
-	-	13	TRBV29-1	TRBJ1-1	CSVVGARNTEAFF	TGCAGCGTGGTCGGGGCGAGGAACACTGAAGCTTTCTTT
TRBD1	-	17	TRBV28	TRBJ2-6	CASSWGQGARGANVLTF	TGTGCCAGCAGCTGGGGACAGGGGGCGCGTGGGGCCAACGTCCTGACTTTC
TRBD1	few	14	TRBV20-1	TRBJ2-7	CSATVGQGRVEQYF	TGCAGTGCCACCGTGGGACAGGGAAGGGTCGAGCAGTACTTC
-	few	15	TRBV9	TRBJ2-7	CASSEGGDVAYEQYF	TGTGCCAGCAGCGAGGGGGGGGACGTCGCCTACGAGCAGTACTTC
-	-	13	TRBV29-1	TRBJ2-1	CSVGPDRHNEQFF	TGCAGCGTTGGGCCTGACAGACACAATGAGCAGTTCTTC
-	-	14	TRBV27	TRBJ2-7	CASSGARSSYEQYF	TGTGCCAGCAGTGGCGCAAGAAGCTCCTACGAGCAGTACTTC
-	many	15	TRBV29-1	TRBJ2-1	CSVEVRGLRRNEQFF	TGCAGCGTTGAGGTTAGGGGACTCCGGCGGAATGAGCAGTTCTTC
TRBD2	few	16	TRBV10-3	TRBJ2-2	CAISEKREGLTGELFF	TGTGCCATCAGCGAGAAGCGGGAGGGCCTTACCGGGGAGCTGTTTTTT
TRBD2	many	15	TRBV7-2	TRBJ2-7	CASSFRAGGPYEQYF	TGTGCCAGCAGCTTTCGAGCGGGAGGGCCCTACGAGCAGTACTTC
-	few	17	TRBV21-1	TRBJ2-4	CASSKVGGGPAKNIQYF	TGTGCCAGCAGCAAAGTCGGCGGGGGTCCGGCCAAAAACATTCAGTACTTC
TRBD2	-	14	TRBV7-2	TRBJ2-5	CASSPMRGGETQYF	TGTGCCAGCAGCCCGATGCGGGGGGGAGAGACCCAGTACTTC
TRBD1	-	13	TRBV27	TRBJ1-1	CASGTGERLEAFF	TGTGCCAGTGGAACAGGGGAGAGGTTAGAAGCTTTCTTT
TRBD2	-	16	TRBV30	TRBJ2-7	CAWSLLSGLAGNKQYF	TGTGCCTGGAGTCTCCTTTCGGGACTAGCGGGAAATAAGCAGTACTTC
-	-	14	TRBV7-2	TRBJ2-4	CASSPAGGVKERYF	TGTGCCAGCAGCCCCGCTGGGGGAGTAAAAGAGCGGTACTTC
-	few	14	TRBV7-2	TRBJ2-3	CASSFARGGGTQYF	TGTGCCAGCAGCTTCGCAAGAGGAGGGGGCACGCAGTATTTT
-	-	13	TRBV30	TRBJ2-3	CARSGPNTDTQYF	TGTGCCCGGAGCGGGCCAAACACAGATACGCAGTATTTT
TRBD1	-	16	TRBV14	TRBJ2-7	CASSQLGTGDSYEQYF	TGTGCCAGCAGCCAGCTCGGGACAGGGGATTCGTACGAGCAGTACTTC
-	once	13	TRBV29-1	TRBJ2-7	CSVGSRGVYEQYF	TGCAGCGTTGGCTCCAGGGGAGTTTACGAGCAGTACTTC
TRBD1	-	15	TRBV7-2	TRBJ1-2	CASSITGTGPSGYTF	TGTGCCAGCAGCATTACCGGGACAGGTCCTTCTGGCTACACCTTC
-	-	16	TRBV3-1	TRBJ2-7	CASSHGGRAPYNEQYF	TGTGCCAGCAGCCACGGGGGAAGGGCCCCCTACAATGAGCAGTACTTC
-	once	14	TRBV5-1	TRBJ2-3	CASSLGLPGDTQYF	TGCGCCAGCAGCTTGGGGCTCCCAGGGGATACGCAGTATTTT
TRBD1	few	15	TRBV6-2/TRBV6-3	TRBJ2-6	CASRLTGAGANVLTF	TGTGCCAGCAGACTGACAGGGGCCGGGGCCAACGTCCTGACTTTC
-	-	15	TRBV30	TRBJ1-2	CAWSVRGVHNYGYTF	TGTGCCTGGAGTGTACGGGGCGTCCATAACTATGGCTACACCTTC
TRBD1	-	12	TRBV15	TRBJ1-1	CATSRVQGGAFF	TGTGCCACCAGCAGAGTGCAGGGGGGAGCTTTCTTT